Below are 16 T cell receptor beta chains sequenced from a single sample in a study of blood T cell repertoires in COVID-19 (dated by TCRdb to the early 2020s). Library preparation employed the immunoSEQ multiplex PCR assay. TCRdb's version of the immuneACCESS table is confined to in-frame rearrangements and falls short of the full clone set. An unresolved V gene accounts for under half of the shortfall where checked; the remainder is of unknown origin. Recorded for this sample are tens of thousands of clones; roughly 85% of them occurred a single time. About 13% of the sample is taken by the ten largest. Specimen: peripheral blood. The source is a human donor in a cohort sampled during active COVID-19.

The J gene is TRBJ1-2, the V gene TRBV27; D is unclear. Germline assignment: CDR1 MNHEY and CDR2 SMNVEV (reference sequence). V lost 3 bases and J lost 0, with 5 bases in between. The CDR3 extends over 13 amino acids. The DNA of the CDR3 is TGTGCCAGCAGTTTTTCGTCTAACTATGGCTACACCTTC. It is translated as CASSFSSNYGYTF.

The chain couples TRBV18 to TRBJ2-5, with D possibly being TRBD1 (5 bases). V gave up 2 bases and J gave up 3 bases, with 7 bases separating them. Germline assignment: CDR1 KGHSH and CDR2 LQKENI. CDR3 length: 13 amino acids. The CDR3 DNA is TGTGCCAGCTCACCAAGCAGGGAAGAGACCCAGTACTTC. The encoded protein is CASSPSREETQYF.

This rearrangement joins TRBV6-2 or TRBV6-3 to TRBJ1-5; 10 bases line up with TRBD1. The ends lost 6 bases at V and 7 bases at J; junction bases unmatched: 9. The germline gives CDR1 MNHEY, CDR2 SVGEGT. The CDR3 sequence is 15 residues long. CDR3 residues: CASSPRGQGSQPQHF. In DNA form, the CDR3 reads TGTGCCAGCAGCCCGCGGGGACAGGGGAGCCAGCCCCAGCATTTT.

The V call is TRBV5-6, the J call TRBJ2-7, with 11 bases identical to TRBD1. V shed 1 base and J 4 bases; nucleotides not matched to a gene: 10. CDR1 and CDR2 (germline): SGHDT, YYEEEE. The CDR3 spans 17 residues. The CDR3 region is CASSLPGQGVGRYEQYF. In DNA, the CDR3 is TGTGCCAGCAGCTTGCCGGGACAGGGGGTTGGTCGTTACGAGCAGTACTTC.

The CDR3 nucleotides read TGTGCCAGCTCACCACCGGGGGACTCCCAGTACTTC. It translates to CASSPPGDSQYF. The V and J genes are TRBV18 and TRBJ2-5; tentative D call: TRBD2 (6 bases). Germline CDR1 reads KGHSH; CDR2 reads LQKENI. The CDR3 runs 12 residues. V lost 0 bases to trimming and J lost 9 bases, with 8 bases between them.

V and J are TRBV9 and TRBJ1-5; D is possibly TRBD1 (6 bases). CDR1 is SGDLS and CDR2 is YYNGEE in the germline V gene. V dropped 0 bases and J dropped 5 bases, with 12 bases sitting between them. This CDR3 contains 15 residues. In DNA form, the CDR3 reads TGTGCCAGCAGCGTAGCCGGGGGGCCCGATCAGCCCCAGCATTTT. This translates into CASSVAGGPDQPQHF.

DNA of the CDR3: TGTGCCAGCAGTGACCTTGCTATTGAGGCGGGAGAGATGTCTGGGGCCAACGTCCTGACTTTC. This codes for CASSDLAIEAGEMSGANVLTF. The rearrangement joins TRBV2 to TRBJ2-6; 7 nucleotides align to TRBD2. This CDR3 has 21 amino acids. Germline V gene lookup returns CDR1 SNHLY and CDR2 FYNNEI. V was pared by 3 bases and J by 1 base, with 18 bases of the junction left unmatched.

Note on this clone: One end of the junction does not line up with germline, which may come from a read error. The rearrangement uses TRBV6-1 and TRBJ2-1; maybe TRBD2 (6 bases). The CDR3 covers 13 residues. Germline V CDR1 and CDR2: MNHNS, SASEGT. This CDR3 is CASSEGLEGWALF. The CDR3 region has the DNA TGTGCCAGCAGTGAAGGATTGGAGGGTTGGGCGCTCTTC.

This sequence joins TRBV5-6 and TRBJ2-7, with 11 bases identical to TRBD1. Germline values: CDR1 SGHDT, CDR2 YYEEEE. The V gene end was trimmed by 0 bases and the J gene end by 11 bases; junction bases not matched to a gene: 10. CDR3 length: 15 amino acids. DNA of the CDR3: TGTGCCAGCAGCTTGGTGGACAGGGGGCTTAAGAGAGAGTACTTC. The encoded protein is CASSLVDRGLKREYF.

This chain links TRBV19 with TRBJ1-1; 9 bases map to TRBD1. The CDR3 consists of 13 residues. The germline CDR1 and CDR2 sequences are LNHDA and SQIVND (reference sequence). Germline trimming cut 6 bases from V and 11 bases from J; bases unmatched to any gene: 10. CDR3 sequence: CASRRGQGGGAFF. The CDR3 DNA sequence: TGTGCCAGTAGAAGGGGACAGGGCGGAGGGGCTTTCTTT.

The J gene is TRBJ1-2, the V gene TRBV28, with 12 nucleotides matching TRBD1. The J segment lost 4 bases and the V segment lost 6 bases, leaving 15 bases of the junction unmatched. The germline CDR1 and CDR2 sequences are MDHEN and SYDVKM. This CDR3 comprises 18 residues. The CDR3 DNA reads as TGTGCCAGCAGGGGGGCCGGGACAGGGGGCGACAAGAGCTATGGCTACACCTTC. The encoded protein is CASRGAGTGGDKSYGYTF.

V usage is TRBV15 and J usage is TRBJ2-4; TRBD2 aligns across 12 bases. The CDR3 has 18 amino acids. Germline CDR1 LNHNV, CDR2 YYDKDF (reference sequence). V lost 1 base to trimming and J lost 6 bases; unmatched junction nucleotides: 10. CDR3 DNA: TGTGCCACCAGCAGAGGGGTGTCGGCTAGCGGGAGGGGAAACATTCAGTACTTC. This gives the protein CATSRGVSASGRGNIQYF. The full variable domain, with the rest looked up from reference TRBV15 and TRBJ2-4, is DAMVIQNPRYQVTQFGKPVTLSCSQTLNHNVMYWYQQKSSQAPKLLFHYYDKDFNNEADTPDNFQSRRPNTSFCFLDIRSPGLGDTAMYLCATSRGVSASGRGNIQYFGAGTRLSVL.

This clone was seen only once. The genes are TRBV6-5 and TRBJ2-3; D might be TRBD2 (6 bases). Looked up from germline, CDR1 is MNHEY and CDR2 is SVGAGI. Trimming took 2 bases from V and 2 from J, leaving 14 bases between them. This CDR3 has 16 residues. The CDR3 here is CASSYSSGSPTDTQYF. The CDR3 DNA sequence: TGTGCCAGCAGTTACAGTTCCGGGAGTCCCACAGATACGCAGTATTTT.

This rearrangement joins TRBV7-9 to TRBJ2-7, with D perhaps TRBD2 (5 bases). The V gene's germline CDR1 is SEHNR and CDR2 FQNEAQ (reference sequence). The V end lost 4 bases, the J end lost 7 bases, and 14 bases lay between the germline ends. The CDR3 covers 13 residues. The CDR3 loop reads CASSSQVTGEQYF. CDR3 coding DNA: TGTGCCAGCAGCTCCCAGGTCACGGGGGAGCAGTACTTC.

CDR3 in DNA: TGTGCCAGCAGCCCGGGACAGGTGAACACTGAAGCTTTCTTT. It codes for CASSPGQVNTEAFF. The rearrangement uses TRBV7-2 and TRBJ1-1; 8 bases are a match to TRBD1. Germline assignment: CDR1 SGHTA and CDR2 FQGNSA. The CDR3 has 14 residues. V lost 5 bases, J lost 0 bases, and 2 bases stayed unmatched. The full variable domain, its missing parts supplied by reference TRBV7-2 and TRBJ1-1, is GAGVSQSPSNKVTEKGKDVELRCDPISGHTALYWYRQSLGQGLEFLIYFQGNSAPDKSGLPSDRFSAERTGGSVSTLTIQRTQQEDSAVYLCASSPGQVNTEAFFGQGTRLTVV.

The V and J genes are TRBV7-2 and TRBJ2-3; TRBD2 matches 9 bases. The CDR3 covers 16 residues. Germline lookup yields CDR1 SGHTA and CDR2 FQGNSA. V was clipped by 3 bases and J by 4 bases; unmatched bases: 8. The CDR3 sequence: CASSFRAGGPPDTQYF. The CDR3 DNA follows: TGTGCCAGCAGCTTTCGCGCGGGAGGGCCCCCAGATACGCAGTATTTT.